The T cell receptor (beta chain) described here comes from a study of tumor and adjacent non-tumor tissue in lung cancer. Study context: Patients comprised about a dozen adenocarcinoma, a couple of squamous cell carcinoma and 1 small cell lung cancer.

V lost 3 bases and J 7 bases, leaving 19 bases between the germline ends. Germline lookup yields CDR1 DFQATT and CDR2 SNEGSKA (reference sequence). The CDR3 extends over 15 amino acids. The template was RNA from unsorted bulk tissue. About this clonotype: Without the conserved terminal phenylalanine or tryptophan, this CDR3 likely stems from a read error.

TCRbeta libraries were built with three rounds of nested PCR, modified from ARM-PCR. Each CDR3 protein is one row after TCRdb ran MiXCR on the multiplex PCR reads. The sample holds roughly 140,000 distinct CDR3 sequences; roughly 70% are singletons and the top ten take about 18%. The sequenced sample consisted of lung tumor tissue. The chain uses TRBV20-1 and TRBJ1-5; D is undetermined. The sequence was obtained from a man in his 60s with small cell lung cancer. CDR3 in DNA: TGCAGTGCTAGGGGTCTCCAGTCCGAAGGACAGCCCCAGCATTTA. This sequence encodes CSARGLQSEGQPQHL.